This entry concerns a single T cell receptor (beta chain). Its cognate antigen is unknown. The sample is drawn from a study of T cells expressing NK-cell markers. Study-level background: Sorted CD3+CD56+NKG2C+, CD3+CD56+NKG2C- and CD3+CD56-NKG2C+ T cells provided the TCR beta repertoires.

The CDR3 has 16 residues. The germline gives CDR1 SGHRS, CDR2 YFSETQ. Points from the study as a whole: As a fraction of CD8+ T cells, dominant NKG2C+ clonotypes reached roughly 1.0-7.0% in a handful of donors.

5'RACE template switching with UMIs produced the TCR beta cDNA. TCRdb reprocessed the 5' RACE reads and stores each CDR3 protein as one record, lacking DNA. This sample's table has fewer than 550,000 distinct CDR3 sequences. The sequenced sample was blood T cells: a sorted CD56 or NKG2C T cell subset, CD4+ or CD8+ T cells, or bulk PBMC T cells (not recorded which). The TCR originated in a woman between 45 and 65 years old in good health. V gene TRBV5-1 combines with J gene TRBJ2-3; TCRdb names TRBD1, which stays unverified in the absence of DNA. This chain's CDR3 is CASSYRTGTNTDTQYF.